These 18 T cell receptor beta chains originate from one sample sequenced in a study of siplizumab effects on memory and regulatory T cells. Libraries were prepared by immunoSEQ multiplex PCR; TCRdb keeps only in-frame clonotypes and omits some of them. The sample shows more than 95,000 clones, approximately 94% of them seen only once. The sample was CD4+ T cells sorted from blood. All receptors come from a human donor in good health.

The CDR3: CASSQDLGVPGELFF. Here the CDR3 DNA reads TGCGCCAGCAGCCAAGATTTGGGGGTGCCCGGGGAGCTGTTTTTT. V and J are TRBV4-1 and TRBJ2-2; D may match TRBD1 or TRBD2 (5 bases each). The CDR3 contains 15 residues. Trimming pared 0 bases from V and 6 bases from J, leaving 11 bases between. CDR1 MGHRA and CDR2 YSYEKL come from the germline V gene.

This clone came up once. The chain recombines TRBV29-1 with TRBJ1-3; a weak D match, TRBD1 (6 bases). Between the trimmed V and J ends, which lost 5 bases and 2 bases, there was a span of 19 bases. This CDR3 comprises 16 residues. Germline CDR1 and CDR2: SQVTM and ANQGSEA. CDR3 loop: CSVSPQRGHAGNTIYF. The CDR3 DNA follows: TGCAGCGTTTCCCCCCAGCGGGGGCACGCTGGAAACACCATATATTTT.

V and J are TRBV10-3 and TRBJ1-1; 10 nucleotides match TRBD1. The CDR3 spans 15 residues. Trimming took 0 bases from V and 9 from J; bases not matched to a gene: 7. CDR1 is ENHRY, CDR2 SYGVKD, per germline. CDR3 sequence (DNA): TGTGCCATCAGTGAGTCCGGACAGGGGGAAAGAAAAGCTTTCTTT. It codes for CAISESGQGERKAFF.

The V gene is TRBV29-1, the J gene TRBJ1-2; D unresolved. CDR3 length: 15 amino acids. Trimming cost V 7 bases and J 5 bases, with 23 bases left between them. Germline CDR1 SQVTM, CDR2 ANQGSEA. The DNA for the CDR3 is TGCAGCGATAGCCTTGATGGAGCACCCTCTTATGGCTACACCTTC. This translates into CSDSLDGAPSYGYTF.

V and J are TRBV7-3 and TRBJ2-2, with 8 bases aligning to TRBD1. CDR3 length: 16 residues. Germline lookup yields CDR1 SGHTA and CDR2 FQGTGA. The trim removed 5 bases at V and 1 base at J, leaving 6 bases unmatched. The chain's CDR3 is CASSPRTGWNTGELFF. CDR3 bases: TGTGCCAGCAGCCCCAGGACAGGGTGGAACACCGGGGAGCTGTTTTTT.

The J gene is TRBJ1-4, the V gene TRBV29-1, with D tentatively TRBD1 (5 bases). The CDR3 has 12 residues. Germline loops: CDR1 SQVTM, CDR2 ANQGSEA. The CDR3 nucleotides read TGCTCTGGGGCAGCTGGTCGTGAAAAACTGTTTTTT. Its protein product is CSGAAGREKLFF. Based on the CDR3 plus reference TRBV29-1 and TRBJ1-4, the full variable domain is SAVISQKPSRDICQRGTSLTIQCQVDSQVTMMFWYRQQPGQSLTLIATANQGSEATYESGFVIDKFPISRPNLTFSTLTVSNMSPEDSSIYLCSGAAGREKLFFGSGTQLSVL.

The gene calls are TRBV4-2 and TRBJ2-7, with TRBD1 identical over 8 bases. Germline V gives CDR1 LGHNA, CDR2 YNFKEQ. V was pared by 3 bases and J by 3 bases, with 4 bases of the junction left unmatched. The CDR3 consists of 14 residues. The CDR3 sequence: CASSQPDRGYEQYF. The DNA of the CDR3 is TGTGCCAGCAGCCAGCCAGACAGGGGCTACGAGCAGTACTTC.

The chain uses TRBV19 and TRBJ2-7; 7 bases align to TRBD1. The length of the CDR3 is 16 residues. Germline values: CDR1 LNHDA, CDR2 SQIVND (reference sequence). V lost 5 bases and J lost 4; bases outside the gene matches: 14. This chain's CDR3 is CASSPRHGTESYEQYF. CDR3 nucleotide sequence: TGTGCCAGTAGTCCACGACACGGGACAGAAAGTTACGAGCAGTACTTC.

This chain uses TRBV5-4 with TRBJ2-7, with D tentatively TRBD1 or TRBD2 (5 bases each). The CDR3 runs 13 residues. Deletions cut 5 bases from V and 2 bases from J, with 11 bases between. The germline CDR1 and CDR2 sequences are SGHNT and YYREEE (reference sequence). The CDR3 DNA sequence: TGTGCCAGCAGTAGTGGGGGAGCCTACGAGCAGTACTTC. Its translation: CASSSGGAYEQYF.

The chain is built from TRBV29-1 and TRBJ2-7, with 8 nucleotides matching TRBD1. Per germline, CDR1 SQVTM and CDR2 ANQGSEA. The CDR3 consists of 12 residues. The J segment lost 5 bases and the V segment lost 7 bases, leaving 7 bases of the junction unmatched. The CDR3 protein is CSGETGVDEQYF. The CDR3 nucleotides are TGCAGCGGGGAGACAGGGGTCGACGAGCAGTACTTC.

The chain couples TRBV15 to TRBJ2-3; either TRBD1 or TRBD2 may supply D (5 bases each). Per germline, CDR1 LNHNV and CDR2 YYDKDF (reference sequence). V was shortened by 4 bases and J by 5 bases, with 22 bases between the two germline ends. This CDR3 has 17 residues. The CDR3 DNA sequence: TGTGCCACCAGCATGGCCGGGGCAGCCGCTCGGGGAGATACGCAGTATTTT. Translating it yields CATSMAGAAARGDTQYF.

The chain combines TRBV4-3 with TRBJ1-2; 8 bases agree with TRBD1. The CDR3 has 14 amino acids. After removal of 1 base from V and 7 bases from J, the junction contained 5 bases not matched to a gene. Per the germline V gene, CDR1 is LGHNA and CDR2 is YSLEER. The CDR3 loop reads CASSQAVRGLGYTF. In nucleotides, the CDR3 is TGCGCCAGCAGCCAAGCGGTCAGGGGGCTTGGCTACACCTTC.

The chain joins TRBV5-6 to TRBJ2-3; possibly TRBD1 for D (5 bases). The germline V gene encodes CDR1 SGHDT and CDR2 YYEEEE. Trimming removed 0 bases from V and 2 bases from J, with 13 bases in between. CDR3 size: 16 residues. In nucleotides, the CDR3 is TGTGCCAGCAGCTTGGGACAGTACCTTAACACAGATACGCAGTATTTT. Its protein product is CASSLGQYLNTDTQYF.

CDR3 sequence: CASSLVRGAGTGELFF. CDR3 sequence (DNA): TGTGCCAGCAGCTTGGTACGTGGGGCCGGCACCGGGGAGCTGTTTTTT. This rearrangement joins TRBV5-4 to TRBJ2-2; TRBD1 might be the D (5 bases). Between the trimmed V and J ends, which lost 0 bases and 4 bases, there was a span of 13 bases. This CDR3 is 16 amino acids long. In germline, CDR1 is SGHNT, CDR2 YYREEE (reference sequence).

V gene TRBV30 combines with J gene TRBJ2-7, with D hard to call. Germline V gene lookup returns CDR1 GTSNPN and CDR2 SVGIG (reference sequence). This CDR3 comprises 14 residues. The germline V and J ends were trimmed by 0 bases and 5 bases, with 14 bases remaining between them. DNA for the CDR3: TGTGCCTGGAGTGTAGGTCTCAATAGGAACGAGCAGTACTTC. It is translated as CAWSVGLNRNEQYF.

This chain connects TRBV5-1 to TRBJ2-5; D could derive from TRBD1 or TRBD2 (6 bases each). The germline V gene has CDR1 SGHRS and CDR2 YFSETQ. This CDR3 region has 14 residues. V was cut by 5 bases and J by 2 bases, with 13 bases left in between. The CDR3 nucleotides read TGCGCCAGCAGGTTCGGGGGCGGGCAAGAGACCCAGTACTTC. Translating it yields CASRFGGGQETQYF.

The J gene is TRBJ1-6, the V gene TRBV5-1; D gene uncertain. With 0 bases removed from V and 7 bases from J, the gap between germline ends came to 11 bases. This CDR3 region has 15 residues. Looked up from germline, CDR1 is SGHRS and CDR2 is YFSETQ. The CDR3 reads CASSLGVSGNSPLHF. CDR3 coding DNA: TGCGCCAGCAGCTTGGGTGTTTCGGGGAATTCACCCCTCCACTTT.

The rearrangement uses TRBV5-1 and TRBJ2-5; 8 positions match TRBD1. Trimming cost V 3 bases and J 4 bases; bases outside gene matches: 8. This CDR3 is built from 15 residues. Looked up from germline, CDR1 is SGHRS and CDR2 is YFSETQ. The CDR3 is CASSSQGAARETQYF. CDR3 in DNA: TGCGCCAGCAGCTCCCAGGGGGCCGCTCGAGAGACCCAGTACTTC.